This is a list of T cell receptor beta chains from one sample in a study of blood T cell repertoires in COVID-19. Clones were sequenced by immunoSEQ multiplex PCR, and TCRdb holds only the in-frame ones, with some missing. Among about 110,000 clones listed, less than 80% were seen once. Sequencing input: peripheral blood. All receptors come from a man in his 70s with active or convalescent COVID-19. Each CDR3 is given with its conserved first and last residue. The D gene is left open where the match is weak. Rows may omit the clone size; those that give it use once, few, many or a size class.

V gene	clone size	D gene	J gene	CDR3 protein	CDR3 DNA
TRBV2	NA	NA	TRBJ1-3	CASSKLTFSGNTIYF	TGTGCCAGCAGCAAACTAACTTTCTCTGGAAACACCATATATTTT
TRBV6-6	NA	TRBD2	TRBJ2-5	CASSGGVPRSVTQYF	TGTGCCAGCTCTGGGGGGGTCCCTCGATCGGTGACCCAGTACTTC
TRBV18	many	NA	TRBJ2-3	CASSPEVQDTQYF	TGTGCCAGCTCACCCGAGGTTCAAGATACGCAGTATTTT
TRBV5-1	few	NA	TRBJ2-2	CASSSGTGELFF	TGCGCCAGCAGCTCCGGGACCGGGGAGCTGTTTTTT
TRBV4-1	NA	NA	TRBJ2-5	CASSQDPGGMGETQYF	TGCGCCAGCAGCCAAGACCCCGGGGGTATGGGGGAGACCCAGTACTTC
TRBV18	NA	NA	TRBJ1-6	CASSPTGFSPLHF	TGTGCCAGCTCACCCACAGGGTTCTCACCCCTCCACTTT
TRBV3-1/TRBV3-2	NA	NA	TRBJ1-1	CASSQVSAGWRTEAFF	TGTGCCAGCAGCCAAGTGTCGGCAGGATGGAGGACTGAAGCTTTCTTT
TRBV5-1	NA	NA	TRBJ1-6	CASSGSGNYNSPLHF	TGCGCCAGCAGCGGGTCGGGAAACTATAATTCACCCCTCCACTTT
TRBV5-4	NA	NA	TRBJ2-3	CASSLSLADTQYF	TGTGCCAGCAGCTTGTCACTCGCAGATACGCAGTATTTT
TRBV28	NA	TRBD1	TRBJ1-1	CASRLDRITEAFF	TGTGCCAGCAGACTGGACAGGATCACTGAAGCTTTCTTT
TRBV7-2	few	TRBD1	TRBJ1-4	CASSPGQSNEKLFF	TGTGCCAGCAGCCCGGGACAGTCTAATGAAAAACTGTTTTTT
TRBV27	NA	TRBD2	TRBJ2-7	CASSLSLAGVYEQYF	TGTGCCAGCAGTTTAAGTCTAGCGGGAGTTTACGAGCAGTACTTC
TRBV30	NA	NA	TRBJ1-3	CAWSVTSSGNTIYF	TGTGCCTGGAGTGTAACAAGCTCTGGAAACACCATATATTTT
TRBV6-5	NA	TRBD1	TRBJ2-6	CASSDRGSGANVLTF	TGTGCCAGCAGCGACAGGGGCTCTGGGGCCAACGTCCTGACTTTC
TRBV7-9	once	TRBD1	TRBJ1-5	CASSPLDRGNQPQHF	TGTGCCAGCAGCCCGCTTGACAGGGGCAATCAGCCCCAGCATTTT
TRBV12-2	NA	NA	TRBJ2-3	CASRLAERSNPPRTDTQYF	TGTGCAAGTCGCTTAGCGGAACGTAGCAATCCCCCCCGCACAGATACGCAGTATTTT
TRBV2	NA	NA	TRBJ1-5	CASSERRGGQPQHF	TGTGCCAGCAGTGAAAGGAGGGGTGGACAGCCCCAGCATTTT
TRBV19	NA	NA	TRBJ2-7	CASSISGGFYEQYF	TGTGCCAGTAGTATATCCGGCGGGTTCTACGAGCAGTACTTC
TRBV11-2	NA	NA	TRBJ2-1	CASSLVAGAGPDNEQFF	TGTGCCAGCAGCTTAGTTGCGGGCGCAGGCCCCGACAATGAGCAGTTCTTC
TRBV5-1	NA	NA	TRBJ1-6	CASSLLGGSSYNSPLHF	TGCGCCAGCAGCTTGTTGGGAGGGAGCTCCTATAATTCACCCCTCCACTTT
TRBV19	NA	TRBD1	TRBJ2-7	CASSPGTGGYEQYF	TGTGCCAGTAGTCCGGGGACAGGGGGCTACGAGCAGTACTTC